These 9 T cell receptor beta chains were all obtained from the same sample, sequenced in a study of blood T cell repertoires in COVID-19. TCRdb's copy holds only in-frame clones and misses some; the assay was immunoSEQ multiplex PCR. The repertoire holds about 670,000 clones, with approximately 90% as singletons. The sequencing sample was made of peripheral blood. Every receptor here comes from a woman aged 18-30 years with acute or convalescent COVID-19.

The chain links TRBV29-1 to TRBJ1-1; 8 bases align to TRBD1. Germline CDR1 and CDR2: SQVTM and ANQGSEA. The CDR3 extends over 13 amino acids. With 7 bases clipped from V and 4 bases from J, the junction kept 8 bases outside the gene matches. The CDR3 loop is CSARRTGSTEAFF. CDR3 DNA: TGCAGCGCGCGAAGGACAGGGAGCACTGAAGCTTTCTTT. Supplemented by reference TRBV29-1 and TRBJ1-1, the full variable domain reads SAVISQKPSRDICQRGTSLTIQCQVDSQVTMMFWYRQQPGQSLTLIATANQGSEATYESGFVIDKFPISRPNLTFSTLTVSNMSPEDSSIYLCSARRTGSTEAFFGQGTRLTVV.

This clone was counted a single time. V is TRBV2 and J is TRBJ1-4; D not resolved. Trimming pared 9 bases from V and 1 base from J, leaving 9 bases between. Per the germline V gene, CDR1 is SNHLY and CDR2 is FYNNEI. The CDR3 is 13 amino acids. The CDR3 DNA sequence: TGTGCCAGAATAATTATAACTAATGAAAAACTGTTTTTT. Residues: CARIIITNEKLFF.

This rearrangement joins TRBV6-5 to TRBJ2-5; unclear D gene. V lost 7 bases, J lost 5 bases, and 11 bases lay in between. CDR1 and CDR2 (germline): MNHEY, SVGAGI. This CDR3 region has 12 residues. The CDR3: CASTRGGETQYF. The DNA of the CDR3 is TGTGCCAGCACCCGAGGTGGTGAGACCCAGTACTTC.

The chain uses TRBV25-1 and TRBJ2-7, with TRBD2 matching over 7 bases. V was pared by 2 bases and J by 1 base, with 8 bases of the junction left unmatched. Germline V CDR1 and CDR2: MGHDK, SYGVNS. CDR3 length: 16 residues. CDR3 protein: CASSEPRASGSYEQYF. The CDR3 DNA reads TGTGCCAGCAGTGAACCGAGGGCTAGCGGATCCTACGAGCAGTACTTC.

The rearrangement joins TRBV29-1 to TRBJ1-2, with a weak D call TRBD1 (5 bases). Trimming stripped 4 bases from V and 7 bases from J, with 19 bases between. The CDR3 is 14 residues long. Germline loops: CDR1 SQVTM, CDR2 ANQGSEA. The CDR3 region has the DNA TGCAGCGTTGTGGGGGGGAGAGGTGAAGCTGGCTACACCTTC. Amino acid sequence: CSVVGGRGEAGYTF.

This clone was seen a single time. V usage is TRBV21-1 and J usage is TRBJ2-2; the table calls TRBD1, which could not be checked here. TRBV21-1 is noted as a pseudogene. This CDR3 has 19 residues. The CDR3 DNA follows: TGTGCCAGCAGCAAAATTCGCGGGTGGACAGGGCTTCTCACCGGGGAGCTGTTTTTT. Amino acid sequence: CASSKIRGWTGLLTGELFF.

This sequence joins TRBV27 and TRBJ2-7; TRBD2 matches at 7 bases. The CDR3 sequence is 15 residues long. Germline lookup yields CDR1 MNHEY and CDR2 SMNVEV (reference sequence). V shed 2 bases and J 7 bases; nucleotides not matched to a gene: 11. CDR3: CASSLRSGEVGEQYF. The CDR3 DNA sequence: TGTGCCAGCAGTTTACGGAGCGGGGAGGTTGGGGAGCAGTACTTC.

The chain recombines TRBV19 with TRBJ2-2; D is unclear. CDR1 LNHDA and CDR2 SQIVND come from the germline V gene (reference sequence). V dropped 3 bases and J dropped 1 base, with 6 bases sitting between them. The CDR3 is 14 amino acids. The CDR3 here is CASSITENTGELFF. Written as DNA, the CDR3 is TGTGCCAGTAGTATTACAGAGAACACCGGGGAGCTGTTTTTT.

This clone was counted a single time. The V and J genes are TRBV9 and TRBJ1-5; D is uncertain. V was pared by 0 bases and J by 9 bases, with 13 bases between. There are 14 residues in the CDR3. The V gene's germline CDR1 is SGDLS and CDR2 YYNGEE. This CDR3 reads CASSVDPLPGPQHF. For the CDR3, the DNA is TGTGCCAGCAGCGTAGACCCTTTGCCGGGGCCCCAGCATTTT.